These T cell receptor beta chains were read from a single sample in a study of response to subunit inactivated influenza vaccine. TCRdb called the RT-PCR reads again in MiXCR, with one record for every CDR3 protein. The sample lists around 540,000 distinct CDR3 sequences, 12% occurring once. The starting material was PBMCs from blood, obtained on the day of vaccination. These receptors were collected from a man aged 45-60 years who received an inactivated influenza vaccine. Both conserved end residues are part of each CDR3. Fields, in order: clone size, V gene, D gene, J gene, CDR3 protein, CDR3 DNA. A D gene is named only where the DNA matches it firmly. The size field is filled for only some rows; it gives once, few, many or a size class.

size: .
V: TRBV20-1
D: .
J: TRBJ2-5
CDR3: CSARDADRYQETQYF
DNA: TGCAGTGCTAGAGATGCGGACCGGTACCAAGAGACCCAGTACTTC

size: .
V: TRBV12-3/TRBV12-4
D: .
J: TRBJ1-3
CDR3: CASSGGRRNSGNTIYF
DNA: TGTGCCAGCAGTGGAGGACGGCGTAACTCTGGAAACACCATATATTTT

size: .
V: TRBV27
D: TRBD1
J: TRBJ2-4
CDR3: CASRVDRDPILAKNIQYF
DNA: TGTGCCAGCAGGGTGGACAGGGATCCGATATTAGCCAAAAACATTCAGTACTTC

size: few
V: TRBV19
D: TRBD2
J: TRBJ2-1
CDR3: CASSSGGPSYNEQFF
DNA: TGTGCCAGTAGTAGCGGGGGGCCCTCCTACAATGAGCAGTTCTTC

size: many
V: TRBV20-1
D: TRBD1
J: TRBJ2-1
CDR3: CSASRQGRGNEQFF
DNA: TGCAGTGCTAGTAGACAGGGTAGGGGCAATGAGCAGTTCTTC

size: many
V: TRBV7-7
D: .
J: TRBJ2-5
CDR3: CASSLGVPPETQYF
DNA: TGTGCTAGCAGCCTAGGTGTTCCCCCAGAGACCCAGTACTTC

size: few
V: TRBV6-1
D: TRBD2
J: TRBJ2-1
CDR3: CASRERSGNYNEQFF
DNA: TGTGCCAGCAGGGAACGTAGCGGGAACTACAATGAGCAGTTCTTC

size: .
V: TRBV27
D: .
J: TRBJ2-7
CDR3: CASSPQIVSEQYF
DNA: TGTGCCAGCTCCCCCCAAATAGTGAGCGAGCAGTACTTC

size: many
V: TRBV5-1
D: .
J: TRBJ1-1
CDR3: CASSSRQDTEAFF
DNA: TGCGCCAGCAGCAGCCGGCAAGACACTGAAGCTTTCTTT

size: many
V: TRBV5-1
D: .
J: TRBJ2-3
CDR3: CASSLDQLTDTQYF
DNA: TGCGCCAGCAGCTTGGACCAGCTTACAGATACGCAGTATTTT

size: .
V: TRBV5-5
D: TRBD1
J: TRBJ1-1
CDR3: CASSSARQGAEAFF
DNA: TGTGCCAGCAGCTCCGCCCGACAGGGGGCTGAAGCTTTCTTT

size: few
V: TRBV27
D: TRBD2
J: TRBJ2-5
CDR3: CASSSRLAGGIRETQYF
DNA: TGTGCCAGCAGTTCTCGACTAGCGGGAGGGATTAGGGAGACCCAGTACTTC

size: .
V: TRBV4-3
D: .
J: TRBJ2-6
CDR3: CASSQDHGAGANVLTF
DNA: TGCGCCAGCAGCCAAGATCACGGGGCAGGGGCCAACGTCCTGACTTTC

size: few
V: TRBV27
D: TRBD2
J: TRBJ2-2
CDR3: CASSWTSGTNTGELFF
DNA: TGTGCCAGCAGTTGGACTAGCGGGACGAACACCGGGGAGCTGTTTTTT

size: many
V: TRBV12-3/TRBV12-4
D: .
J: TRBJ2-1
CDR3: CASSLGQGGNEQFF
DNA: TGCGCCAGCAGCTTGGGTCAGGGGGGCAATGAGCAGTTCTTC